The clone carrying this T cell receptor beta chain was picked up one time. As yet, its antigen is unknown. This record comes from a study of cytomegalovirus exposure and HLA in healthy donors. J gave up 1 base and V 2 bases, and 8 bases lay outside the gene matches. The CDR3 length is 17 residues. Germline lookup yields CDR1 MNHEY and CDR2 SMNVEV (reference sequence). Study conclusions and caveats: Accounts indicate the classifier identified cytomegalovirus status with strong specificity and sensitivity.

The PCR used 60 Vbeta and 13 Jbeta primers. The data were produced by immunoSEQ multiplex PCR, yet TCRdb's version contains in-frame clones alone and is incomplete. The sample gives 200,000 to 250,000 clones, 60% to 80% of which show up once; 1.5% to 2% is in the top ten. V and J are TRBV27 and TRBJ2-3, with 8 positions matching TRBD2. The clonotype comes from a man aged 18 to 30 in good health and CMV-seronegative. The sequenced material came from PBMCs. CDR3 DNA sequence: TGTGCCAGCAGTTTAAACCCACCAGCGGGGGGCACAGATACGCAGTATTTT. It codes for CASSLNPPAGGTDTQYF.